The rows below give T cell receptor beta chains drawn from one sample of a study of T cell responses to AZD1222 COVID-19 vaccine. TCRdb's table, derived via immunoSEQ multiplex PCR, lists solely in-frame clones and lacks some. The repertoire holds about 99,000 clones, with approximately 89% as singletons. The sample here was peripheral blood, taken 28 days after the second dose of the MenACWY control vaccine. The source of these receptors is an adult who received the MenACWY meningococcal vaccine as a control. The CDR3 runs from the conserved cysteine through the conserved F or W. A D gene is named only where the DNA matches it firmly. Some rows mark clone size as missing; the rest say once, few, many or name a class of expanded clone.

>-|-|TRBV4-2|TRBJ2-3
TGTGCCAGCAGCCAGGGTACTAGGGAGGGCACAGATACGCAGTATTTT
CASSQGTREGTDTQYF
>TRBD1|-|TRBV24-1|TRBJ2-7
TGTGCCACCAGTGATTCGACAGGGGGGGCCTACGAGCAGTACTTC
CATSDSTGGAYEQYF
>-|-|TRBV28|TRBJ1-1
TGTGCCAGCAGTTTAGGAGGGACCCCAGAAGTGGGGGGAAACTCTGAAGCTTTCTTT
CASSLGGTPEVGGNSEAFF
>TRBD1|-|TRBV30|TRBJ1-6
TGTGCCTGGACCCGAATGGGACAGGGTGGTTCACCCCTCCACTTT
CAWTRMGQGGSPLHF
>TRBD1|-|TRBV30|TRBJ1-2
TGTGCCTGGAGGACAGGGGATAACTATGGCTACACCTTC
CAWRTGDNYGYTF
>TRBD2|-|TRBV5-6|TRBJ2-5
TGTGCCAGCAGCTCGCCTAGGGACTACCTTGTCGAGACCCAGTACTTC
CASSSPRDYLVETQYF
>-|-|TRBV18|TRBJ2-7
TGTGCCAGCTCACCACCGGGCAGCCTAGTCTACGAGCAGTACTTC
CASSPPGSLVYEQYF
>-|once|TRBV5-1|TRBJ1-6
TGCGCCAGCAGCTTGGGACAGAGGAATTCACCCCTCCACTTT
CASSLGQRNSPLHF
>TRBD1|-|TRBV3-1/TRBV3-2|TRBJ2-4
TGTGCCAGCAGCGACAGGGTAGTAAACATTCAGTACTTC
CASSDRVVNIQYF
>-|-|TRBV7-3|TRBJ1-4
TGTGCCAGCAGCTTATTGGGGGGTCCCAATGAAAAACTGTTTTTT
CASSLLGGPNEKLFF
>TRBD1|few|TRBV28|TRBJ2-3
TGTGCCAGCAGTTTCAGGGGGTTTAGCACAGATACGCAGTATTTT
CASSFRGFSTDTQYF
>-|-|TRBV7-2|TRBJ1-1
TGTGCCAGCAGCACAAGAGGGGTGGGGAACACTGAAGCTTTCTTT
CASSTRGVGNTEAFF
>-|-|TRBV28|TRBJ1-5
TGTGCCAGCAGTTTTTGGAGGGAGACGAGCAATCAGCCCCAGCATTTT
CASSFWRETSNQPQHF
>-|-|TRBV5-4|TRBJ2-7
TGTGCCAGCAGCTCAGGGGTCGAGACGTTTATTGGCACCTACGAGCAGTACTTC
CASSSGVETFIGTYEQYF
>-|-|TRBV11-1|TRBJ2-7
TGTGCCAGCAGCCTAGGGGGGTCCCACTACGAGCAGTACTTC
CASSLGGSHYEQYF
>-|once|TRBV11-2|TRBJ2-7
TGTGCCAGCAGCTTAGATCCAGGGGCATCCGACGAGCAGTACTTC
CASSLDPGASDEQYF
>TRBD1|-|TRBV27|TRBJ2-4
TGTGCCAGCAGTTATCGGGACAGGGGGCTTGCCAAAAACATTCAGTACTTC
CASSYRDRGLAKNIQYF
>-|-|TRBV27|TRBJ1-1
TGTGCCAGCAGTACGGGGGGGGGACCCTCATTAGAAGCTTTCTTT
CASSTGGGPSLEAFF
>TRBD1|-|TRBV5-1|TRBJ1-2
TGCGCCAGCAGCGCTACGTGGGACAGGGGGCGGATGACTGGCTACACCTTC
CASSATWDRGRMTGYTF
>TRBD1|-|TRBV29-1|TRBJ2-7
TGCAGCGTTCTGGGACAGGGCTACGAGCAGTACTTC
CSVLGQGYEQYF
>TRBD2|once|TRBV10-3|TRBJ2-3
TGTGCCATCAGCGGGACTAGCGACCGCACAGATACGCAGTATTTT
CAISGTSDRTDTQYF
>-|-|TRBV7-8|TRBJ1-1
TGTGCCAGCAGCTTAGGGGTTGACACTGAAGCTTTCTTT
CASSLGVDTEAFF
>-|-|TRBV18|TRBJ1-2
TGTGCCAGCTCAGGAGCAGGTTTTAACTATGGCTACACCTTC
CASSGAGFNYGYTF
>-|-|TRBV7-3|TRBJ1-1
TGTGCCAGCAGCTTAAACGTGGGCCTGGGCACTGAAGCTTTCTTT
CASSLNVGLGTEAFF
>-|few|TRBV2|TRBJ2-7
TGTGCCAGCAATAGAGACTACGAGCAGTACTTC
CASNRDYEQYF
>TRBD1|-|TRBV28|TRBJ2-7
TGTGCCAGCAGTTTAGGGGACAGACGGGTGCAGTACTTC
CASSLGDRRVQYF
>-|few|TRBV4-2|TRBJ2-3
TGTGCCAGCAGCCAAGACTACAGGATCACAGATACGCAGTATTTT
CASSQDYRITDTQYF
>-|-|TRBV10-3|TRBJ1-2
TGTGCCATCAGTGAGTCGGACAGTAACTATGGCTACACCTTC
CAISESDSNYGYTF
>-|-|TRBV4-3|TRBJ2-7
TGCGCCAGCAGCCAAGGGTACAGGGCGACCTACGAGCAGTACTTC
CASSQGYRATYEQYF
>-|-|TRBV4-3|TRBJ1-1
TGCGCCAGCAGCCAAGATCGAGGCCCCACTGAAGCTTTCTTT
CASSQDRGPTEAFF
>TRBD1|-|TRBV19|TRBJ2-7
TGTGCCAGTAGACACAGGGGTCGTACGGGCGAGCAGTACTTC
CASRHRGRTGEQYF
>-|-|TRBV6-1|TRBJ2-7
TGTGCCAGCAGTGAATCCCTCCGAGCCCCCCTTGAGGAGCAGTACTTC
CASSESLRAPLEEQYF
>-|-|TRBV19|TRBJ2-7
TGTGCCAGTAGTATAGTTGGGGGCACCTACGAGCAGTACTTC
CASSIVGGTYEQYF
>-|-|TRBV7-2|TRBJ1-1
TGTGCCAGCAGCTCCCAACAGGGTGGGTACACTGAAGCTTTCTTT
CASSSQQGGYTEAFF
>-|-|TRBV12-3/TRBV12-4|TRBJ1-2
TGTGCCAGCAGTTTAAATCAGGTCTATGGCTACACCTTC
CASSLNQVYGYTF
>-|-|TRBV7-2|TRBJ1-5
TGTGCCAGCAGCTTAGGGCGTTATAGCAATCAGCCCCAGCATTTT
CASSLGRYSNQPQHF
>-|-|TRBV3-1/TRBV3-2|TRBJ1-2
TGTGCCAGCAGCCAAGATCGGCAGGTCCACTATGGCTACACCTTC
CASSQDRQVHYGYTF
>TRBD1|-|TRBV7-2|TRBJ1-2
TGTGCCAGCAGCCCTCCACTTCAGGGGGCAGGCTATGGCTACACCTTC
CASSPPLQGAGYGYTF